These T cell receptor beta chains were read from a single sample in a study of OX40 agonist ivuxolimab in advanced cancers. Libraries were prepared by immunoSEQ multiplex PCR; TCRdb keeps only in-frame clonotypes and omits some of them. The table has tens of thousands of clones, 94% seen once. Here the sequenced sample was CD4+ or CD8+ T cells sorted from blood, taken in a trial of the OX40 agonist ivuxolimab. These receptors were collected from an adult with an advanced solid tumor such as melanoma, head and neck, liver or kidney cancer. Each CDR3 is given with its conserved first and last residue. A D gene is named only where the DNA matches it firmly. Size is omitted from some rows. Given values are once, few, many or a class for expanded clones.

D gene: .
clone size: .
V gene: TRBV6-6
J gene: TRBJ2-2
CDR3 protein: CASSSHNTGELFF
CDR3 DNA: TGTGCCAGCAGTTCCCATAACACCGGGGAGCTGTTTTTT

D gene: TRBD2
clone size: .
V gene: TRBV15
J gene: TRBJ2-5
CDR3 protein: CATSPRTSGGYKETQYF
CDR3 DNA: TGTGCCACCAGCCCGCGGACTAGCGGAGGCTACAAAGAGACCCAGTACTTC

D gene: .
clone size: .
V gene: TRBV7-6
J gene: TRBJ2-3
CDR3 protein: CASSPTRGYLSTDTQYF
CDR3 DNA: TGTGCCAGCAGCCCGACCCGGGGGTATTTAAGCACAGATACGCAGTATTTT

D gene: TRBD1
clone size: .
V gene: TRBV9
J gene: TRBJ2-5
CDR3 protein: CASSQYRDSQETQYF
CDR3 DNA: TGTGCCAGCAGCCAGTACCGGGACAGTCAAGAGACCCAGTACTTC

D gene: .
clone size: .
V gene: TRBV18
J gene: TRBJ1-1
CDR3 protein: CASSPGNTEAFF
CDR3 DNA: TGTGCCAGCTCACCAGGGAACACTGAAGCTTTCTTT

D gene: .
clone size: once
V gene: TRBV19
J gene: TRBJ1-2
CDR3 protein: CASNIGSYGYTF
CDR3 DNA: TGTGCCAGTAACATCGGGAGTTATGGCTACACCTTC

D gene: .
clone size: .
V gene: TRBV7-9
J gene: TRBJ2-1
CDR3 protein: CASSFEVNEQFF
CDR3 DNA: TGTGCCAGCAGCTTCGAGGTGAATGAGCAGTTCTTC

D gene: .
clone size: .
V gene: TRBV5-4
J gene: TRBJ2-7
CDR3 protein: CASSLWSKGDEQYF
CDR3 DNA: TGTGCCAGCAGCTTGTGGTCTAAGGGGGACGAGCAGTACTTC

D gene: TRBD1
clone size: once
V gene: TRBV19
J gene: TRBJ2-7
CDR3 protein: CASSFGQGRGEQYF
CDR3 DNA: TGTGCCAGTAGTTTCGGACAGGGCCGGGGCGAGCAGTACTTC

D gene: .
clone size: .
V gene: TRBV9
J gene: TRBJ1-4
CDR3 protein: CASSSREGEEKLFF
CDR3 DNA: TGTGCCAGCAGCTCAAGAGAAGGGGAGGAAAAACTGTTTTTT

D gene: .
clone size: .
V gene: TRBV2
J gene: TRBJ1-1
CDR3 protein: CAIDSFMNTEAFF
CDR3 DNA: TGTGCCATCGACTCCTTCATGAACACTGAAGCTTTCTTT

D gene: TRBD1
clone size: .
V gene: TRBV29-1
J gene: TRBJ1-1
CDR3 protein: CSVVAGGLETEAFF
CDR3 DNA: TGCAGCGTTGTGGCAGGGGGCCTCGAGACTGAAGCTTTCTTT

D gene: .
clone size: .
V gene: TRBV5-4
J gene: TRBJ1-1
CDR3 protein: CASSLWGKATEAFF
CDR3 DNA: TGTGCCAGCAGCTTGTGGGGAAAGGCCACTGAAGCTTTCTTT

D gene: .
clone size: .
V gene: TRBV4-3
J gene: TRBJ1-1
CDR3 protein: CASSQDSGPPVHTEAFF
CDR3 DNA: TGCGCCAGCAGCCAAGACTCGGGACCGCCGGTCCACACTGAAGCTTTCTTT

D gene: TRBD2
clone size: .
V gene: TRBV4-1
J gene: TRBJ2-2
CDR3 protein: CASSQKDPPSGATGTGELFF
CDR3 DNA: TGCGCCAGCAGCCAAAAAGACCCACCTAGCGGAGCCACCGGCACCGGGGAGCTGTTTTTT

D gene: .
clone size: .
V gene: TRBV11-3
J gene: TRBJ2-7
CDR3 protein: CASSATRYEQYF
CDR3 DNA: TGTGCCAGCAGCGCAACCCGTTACGAGCAGTACTTC

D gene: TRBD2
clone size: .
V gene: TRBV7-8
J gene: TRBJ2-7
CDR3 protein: CASSLGGRFNEQYF
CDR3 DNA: TGTGCCAGCAGCTTAGGCGGGAGGTTCAACGAGCAGTACTTC

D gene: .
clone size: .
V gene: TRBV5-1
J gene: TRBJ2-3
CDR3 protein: CASSSLTTSDTQYF
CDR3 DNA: TGCGCCAGCAGCTCTCTGACTACTAGTGATACGCAGTATTTT

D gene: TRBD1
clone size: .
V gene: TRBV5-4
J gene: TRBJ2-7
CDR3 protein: CASSFQGAAYEQYF
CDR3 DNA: TGTGCCAGCAGCTTTCAGGGGGCGGCCTACGAGCAGTACTTC

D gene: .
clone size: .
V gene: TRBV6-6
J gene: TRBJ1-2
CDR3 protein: CASSYGQDDYGYTF
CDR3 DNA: TGTGCCAGCAGTTATGGTCAGGACGACTATGGCTACACCTTC